This TCR beta chain comes out of a study of blood T cell repertoires in COVID-19. Study-wide context: Samples of COVID-19 (acute and convalescent) were obtained from the United States, Italy and Spain.

Trimming removed 4 bases at V and 7 bases at J, with 12 bases between. This CDR3 region has 12 residues. The germline CDR1 and CDR2 sequences are SGHNT and YYREEE (reference sequence). Clones were read by immunoSEQ multiplex PCR, and TCRdb kept only the in-frame ones, dropping some. The sample shows a few hundred thousand clones, around nine tenths of them seen only once. Participants reported their clinical history, and cohort assignment relied on those reports. Before being deemed recovered, Cohort 3 donors had two negative PCRs, clearance, or symptom resolution. Sequencing used PBMCs or T cells enriched from blood (not recorded which). The chain combines TRBV5-4 with TRBJ2-7; D is perhaps TRBD2 (5 bases). This TCR was sampled from a woman aged 18-35 years who had recovered from COVID-19. The CDR3 DNA follows: TGTGCCAGCAGCCTGGACTCTACGGAGCAGTACTTC. It yields the protein CASSLDSTEQYF.